This is a list of T cell receptor beta chains from one sample in a study of blood T cells in healthy people across ages. TCRdb passed the 5' RACE reads through MiXCR, listing each CDR3 protein once. This table has 850,000 to 950,000 distinct CDR3 sequences, 25% to 30% appearing once. The sample was blood. The source is a woman older than 75 in good health. Both conserved end residues are part of each CDR3. The D gene is left open where the match is weak. Expanded clones get a size class; other rows say once, few or many, or leave the size out.

d_gene	abundance	v_gene	j_gene	CDR3aa	CDR3nt
NA	NA	TRBV30	TRBJ2-2	CAWRQVAGELFF	TGTGCCTGGCGACAGGTTGCCGGGGAGCTGTTTTTT
NA	many	TRBV7-9	TRBJ2-1	CASSLDFRTEQFF	TGTGCCAGCAGCTTAGACTTCCGTACTGAGCAGTTCTTC
NA	many	TRBV20-1	TRBJ2-7	CSAQKNSYEQYF	TGCAGTGCTCAAAAAAACTCCTACGAGCAGTACTTC
TRBD1	many	TRBV29-1	TRBJ1-1	CSATKGTGGTEAFF	TGCAGCGCCACCAAGGGGACAGGGGGGACTGAAGCTTTCTTT
NA	NA	TRBV6-1	TRBJ1-2	CASSERRGAYGVGGYTF	TGCGCCAGCAGTGAGCGACGGGGGGCATATGGAGTCGGTGGCTACACCTTC
TRBD2	many	TRBV20-1	TRBJ2-5	CSATFALLAGEETQYF	TGCAGTGCTACTTTCGCTTTACTAGCGGGGGAAGAGACCCAGTACTTC
TRBD1	NA	TRBV5-1	TRBJ2-7	CASSASTGGTLGHEQYF	TGCGCCAGCAGCGCCAGTACAGGGGGAACACTTGGCCACGAGCAGTACTTC
NA	NA	TRBV6-2/TRBV6-3	TRBJ1-5	CASSYQEKQPQHF	TGTGCCAGCAGTTACCAGGAAAAGCAGCCCCAGCATTTT
NA	NA	TRBV7-2	TRBJ2-7	CASSLDGTRFEQYF	TGTGCCAGCAGCTTAGATGGTACTCGGTTCGAGCAGTACTTC
TRBD2	many	TRBV6-2/TRBV6-3	TRBJ2-4	CASSYPPSGGDKNIQYF	TGTGCCAGCAGTTACCCCCCTAGCGGGGGGGACAAAAACATTCAGTACTTC
NA	few	TRBV28	TRBJ2-1	CASNPSIIYNEQFF	TGTGCCAGCAACCCGTCCATTATCTACAATGAGCAGTTCTTC
NA	many	TRBV7-2	TRBJ1-2	CASSLQAVYGYTF	TGTGCCAGCAGTCTACAGGCGGTCTATGGCTACACCTTC
TRBD1	few	TRBV30	TRBJ1-2	CAWSPRTGDNYGYTF	TGTGCCTGGAGTCCCCGGACAGGGGACAACTATGGCTACACCTTC
TRBD2	NA	TRBV24-1	TRBJ2-2	CATMGLAGGTGELFF	TGTGCCACCATGGGGCTAGCGGGAGGAACCGGGGAGCTGTTTTTT
TRBD2	once	TRBV20-1	TRBJ2-3	CSVGLAGGTDAQYF	TGCAGTGTCGGACTAGCGGGTGGCACAGATGCGCAGTATTTT
NA	NA	TRBV6-1	TRBJ2-1	CASTPLQRGNEQFF	TGTGCCAGCACTCCCCTTCAAAGGGGGAATGAGCAGTTCTTC